These 22 T cell receptor beta chains share one sample of origin, sequenced in a study of T cell responses to AZD1222 COVID-19 vaccine. Profiling relied on immunoSEQ multiplex PCR, and the TCRdb table lists in-frame clones only, not all of them. The sample has around 160,000 clones; roughly nine tenths are singletons. Sequencing used peripheral blood, obtained 28 days after the second AZD1222 dose. These receptors were collected from an adult who received the AZD1222 COVID-19 vaccine.

This clone was picked up one time. The rearrangement uses TRBV9 and TRBJ2-1; 7 bases match TRBD1. Losses at the gene ends were 0 bases for V and 7 bases for J; bases not matched to a gene: 10. Germline V lookup: CDR1 SGDLS, CDR2 YYNGEE. CDR3 size: 16 residues. The CDR3 DNA reads TGTGCCAGCAGCGTAGCTACGGCGACAGGGAGTAATGAGCAGTTCTTC. Amino acid sequence: CASSVATATGSNEQFF.

This chain links TRBV5-6 with TRBJ2-6; D not certain. In germline, CDR1 is SGHDT, CDR2 YYEEEE. The CDR3 sequence is 18 residues long. Trimming cost V 2 bases and J 4 bases, with 19 bases left between them. The CDR3 region has the DNA TGTGCCAGCAGCTTCAGTACGGGTTGGGTGAGGGGGGCCAACGTCCTGACTTTC. This codes for CASSFSTGWVRGANVLTF.

This clone was counted once. The chain uses TRBV15 and TRBJ1-3, with D possibly matching TRBD1 (5 bases). The CDR3 length is 16 residues. V dropped 3 bases and J dropped 2 bases, with 14 bases sitting between them. The germline gives CDR1 LNHNV, CDR2 YYDKDF (reference sequence). CDR3 bases: TGTGCCACCAGCAGCCGGGGGACGCAAGCTGGAAACACCATATATTTT. This codes for CATSSRGTQAGNTIYF.

This sequence joins TRBV21-1 and TRBJ2-1; TRBD1, the table's D call, was not compared with the DNA. TRBV21-1 is deemed a pseudogene. The CDR3 extends over 11 amino acids. The CDR3: CASSKARGRFF. The CDR3 nucleotides are TGTGCCAGCAGCAAAGCCAGGGGCCGGTTCTTC.

The chain joins TRBV19 to TRBJ1-1, with TRBD1 matching over 10 bases. V dropped 1 base and J dropped 4; count of bases not matched to a gene: 9. Germline CDR1 and CDR2: LNHDA and SQIVND (reference sequence). The CDR3 is 17 amino acids. CDR3 sequence reads: CASSIASPTGGVTEAFF. CDR3 nucleotides: TGTGCCAGTAGTATAGCTTCCCCGACAGGGGGCGTCACTGAAGCTTTCTTT.

The chain uses TRBV5-1 and TRBJ2-1, with D perhaps TRBD1 or TRBD2 (5 bases each). This CDR3 is 15 amino acids long. Germline V lookup: CDR1 SGHRS, CDR2 YFSETQ. Between the trimmed V and J ends, which lost 6 bases and 0 bases, there was a span of 13 bases. CDR3 amino acids: CASTWGNRSYNEQFF. The CDR3 region has the DNA TGCGCCAGCACCTGGGGGAATCGCTCCTACAATGAGCAGTTCTTC.

This clone was counted between two and nine times. This rearrangement joins TRBV12-3 or TRBV12-4 to TRBJ1-5, with D perhaps matching TRBD1 (5 bases). Trimming stripped 5 bases from V and 7 bases from J, with 12 bases between. CDR3 size: 13 residues. CDR3 in DNA: TGTGCCAGCAGTCGGACAATTGACCAGCCCCAGCATTTT. Translation: CASSRTIDQPQHF.

This sequence joins TRBV29-1 and TRBJ2-7; D gene unclear. V was cut by 7 bases and J by 1 base, with 14 bases left in between. Germline V CDR1 and CDR2: SQVTM, ANQGSEA. The CDR3 loop spans 13 amino acids. CDR3 residues: CSAQWADSYEQYF. CDR3 bases: TGCAGCGCCCAATGGGCGGATTCCTACGAGCAGTACTTC.

The CDR3 nucleotides read TGTGCCAGCAGTCCCCTTAGGACGGCGGCTGGCGAGACCCAGTACTTC. Protein sequence: CASSPLRTAAGETQYF. This chain uses TRBV6-2 or TRBV6-3 with TRBJ2-5, with D unclear. V shed 5 bases and J shed 5 bases, with 21 bases lying between them. This CDR3 region has 16 residues. CDR1 and CDR2 from the germline V gene are MNHEY and SVGEGT.

V gene TRBV25-1 combines with J gene TRBJ2-7; perhaps TRBD2 as D (5 bases). V was clipped by 2 bases and J by 3 bases, with 14 bases between them. Per the germline V gene, CDR1 is MGHDK and CDR2 is SYGVNS. The CDR3 loop spans 15 amino acids. The CDR3 DNA follows: TGTGCCAGCAGTGAAATGGGGAGACGAAACTACGAGCAGTACTTC. Amino acid sequence: CASSEMGRRNYEQYF.

The gene calls are TRBV19 and TRBJ2-1, with TRBD1 as a possible D gene (6 bases). The CDR3 covers 15 residues. Germline V lookup: CDR1 LNHDA, CDR2 SQIVND (reference sequence). The V and J ends lost 0 bases and 2 bases respectively, with 8 bases between them. The CDR3 DNA reads TGTGCCAGTAGTATAGATGGGGACACCTACAATGAGCAGTTCTTC. Translating gives CASSIDGDTYNEQFF.

The V and J genes are TRBV13 and TRBJ2-3; TRBD2 matches at 8 bases. The V and J ends lost 3 bases and 10 bases, in that order; junction bases with no gene match: 3. Looked up from germline, CDR1 is PRHDT and CDR2 is FYEKMQ (reference sequence). This CDR3 comprises 12 residues. CDR3 sequence (DNA): TGTGCCAGCAGCTTCGGGCGGGAGGCGCAGTATTTT. Protein sequence: CASSFGREAQYF. The entire variable domain, with the rest obtained from reference TRBV13 and TRBJ2-3, is as follows: AAGVIQSPRHLIKEKRETATLKCYPIPRHDTVYWYQQGPGQDPQFLISFYEKMQSDKGSIPDRFSAQQFSDYHSELNMSSLELGDSALYFCASSFGREAQYFGPGTRLTVL.

This chain links TRBV7-3 with TRBJ2-7, with unresolved D. Looked up from germline, CDR1 is SGHTA and CDR2 is FQGTGA. There are 14 residues in the CDR3. V was clipped by 4 bases and J by 0 bases, with 10 bases between them. This CDR3 reads CASSSSGNSYEQYF. DNA for the CDR3: TGTGCCAGCAGCTCTTCGGGCAACTCCTACGAGCAGTACTTC.

The chain uses TRBV6-1 and TRBJ1-1; weak D call: TRBD1 (5 bases). The ends were cut back, 3 bases at V and 7 bases at J, with 12 bases in the middle. The CDR3 loop spans 13 amino acids. Germline values: CDR1 MNHNS, CDR2 SASEGT. The CDR3 loop reads CASSDGTVLEAFF. CDR3 nucleotide sequence: TGTGCCAGCAGTGACGGGACTGTACTTGAAGCTTTCTTT.

This chain connects TRBV9 to TRBJ1-3, with no clear D. The germline CDR1 and CDR2 sequences are SGDLS and YYNGEE. This CDR3 spans 15 amino acids. The V end was cut by 4 bases, the J end by 1 base, with 12 bases between. Here the CDR3 DNA reads TGTGCCAGCAGCTACCCGGGTGCGTCTGGAAACACCATATATTTT. This sequence encodes CASSYPGASGNTIYF.

The rearrangement joins TRBV7-9 to TRBJ2-6; a weak D match, TRBD1 (5 bases). Trimming took 3 bases from V and 1 from J, leaving 7 bases between them. CDR3 length: 15 amino acids. Germline V gene sequence: CDR1 SEHNR, CDR2 FQNEAQ (reference sequence). The CDR3 here is CASSFTGSGANVLTF. The DNA of the CDR3 is TGTGCCAGCAGCTTTACAGGATCTGGGGCCAACGTCCTGACTTTC. Variable domain in full (rest from reference TRBV7-9 and TRBJ2-6): DTGVSQNPRHKITKRGQNVTFRCDPISEHNRLYWYRQTLGQGPEFLTYFQNEAQLEKSRLLSDRFSAERPKGSFSTLEIQRTEQGDSAMYLCASSFTGSGANVLTFGAGSRLTVL.

This rearrangement joins TRBV13 to TRBJ1-4; the match to TRBD1 covers 9 bases. This CDR3 has 17 residues. V dropped 5 bases and J dropped 4; count of bases not matched to a gene: 11. Germline V gene data show CDR1 as PRHDT and CDR2 as FYEKMQ (reference sequence). The CDR3 region has the DNA TGTGCCAGCAGCGCGACCGGGACAGGGATCGATAATGAAAAACTGTTTTTT. It yields the protein CASSATGTGIDNEKLFF.

This clone was detected only a few times. The gene calls are TRBV5-1 and TRBJ1-1, with TRBD1 matching over 8 bases. CDR1 SGHRS and CDR2 YFSETQ come from the germline V gene. V dropped 4 bases and J dropped 10; count of bases not matched to a gene: 18. The CDR3 spans 16 residues. The CDR3 loop reads CASSADRVASREGAFF. The CDR3 region has the DNA TGCGCCAGCAGCGCGGACAGGGTAGCTTCACGGGAGGGAGCTTTCTTT.

The genes are TRBV11-3 and TRBJ2-1, with TRBD2 matching 9 bases. Per germline, CDR1 SGHNT and CDR2 YENEEA. The length of the CDR3 is 15 residues. Trimming cost V 3 bases and J 8 bases; bases outside gene matches: 8. The CDR3 bases are TGTGCCAGCAGCTTTCGTCTAGCGGGGACGGATGAGCAGTTCTTC. This encodes CASSFRLAGTDEQFF. Together with reference TRBV11-3 and TRBJ2-1, the CDR3 gives the full variable domain: EAGVVQSPRYKIIEKKQPVAFWCNPISGHNTLYWYLQNLGQGPELLIRYENEEAVDDSQLPKDRFSAERLKGVDSTLKIQPAELGDSAVYLCASSFRLAGTDEQFFGPGTRLTVL.

J is TRBJ1-1 and V is TRBV6-5, with TRBD1 identical over 7 bases. With 6 bases clipped from V and 11 bases from J, the junction kept 6 bases outside the gene matches. The CDR3 is made up of 11 amino acids. CDR1 MNHEY and CDR2 SVGAGI come from the germline V gene. The CDR3 sequence: CASSPGQEAFF. Written as DNA, the CDR3 is TGTGCCAGCAGCCCAGGACAGGAGGCTTTCTTT.

V usage is TRBV7-6 and J usage is TRBJ1-1, with a weak D call TRBD1 (6 bases). This CDR3 spans 15 amino acids. The ends were cut back, 2 bases at V and 1 base at J, with 11 bases in the middle. The germline gives CDR1 SGHVS, CDR2 FNYEAQ. The CDR3 DNA follows: TGTGCCAGCAGCTTATTAACAGGGTGGAACACTGAAGCTTTCTTT. Protein sequence: CASSLLTGWNTEAFF.

This clone has only one observation. CDR3 DNA: TGTGCCAGCAGCCAAGATCTTTCGGGTAGCGCTCAGCCCCAGCATTTT. Translated: CASSQDLSGSAQPQHF. The chain links TRBV3-1 (or the pseudogene TRBV3-2) to TRBJ1-5; D unresolved. The CDR3 loop spans 16 amino acids. Trimming left V 0 bases short and J 6 bases short, with 15 bases between. Per germline, CDR1 LGHDT and CDR2 YNNKEL (reference sequence).